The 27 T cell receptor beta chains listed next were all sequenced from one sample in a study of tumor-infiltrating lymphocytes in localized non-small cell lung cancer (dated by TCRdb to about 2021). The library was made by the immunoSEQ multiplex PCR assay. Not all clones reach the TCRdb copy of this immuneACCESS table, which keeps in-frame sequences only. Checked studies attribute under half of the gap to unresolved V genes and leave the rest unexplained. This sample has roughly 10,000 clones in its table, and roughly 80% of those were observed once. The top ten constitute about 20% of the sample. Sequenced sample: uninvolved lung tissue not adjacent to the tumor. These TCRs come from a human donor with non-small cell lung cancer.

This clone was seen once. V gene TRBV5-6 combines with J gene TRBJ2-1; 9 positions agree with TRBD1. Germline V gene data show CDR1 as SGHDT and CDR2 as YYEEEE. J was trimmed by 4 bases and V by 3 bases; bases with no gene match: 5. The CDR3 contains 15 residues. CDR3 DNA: TGTGCCAGCAGCTGGACAGGGGCCAGATACAATGAGCAGTTCTTC. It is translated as CASSWTGARYNEQFF.

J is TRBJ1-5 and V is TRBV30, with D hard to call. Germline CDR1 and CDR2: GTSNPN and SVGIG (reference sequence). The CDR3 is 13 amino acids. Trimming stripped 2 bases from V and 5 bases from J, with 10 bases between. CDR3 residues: CAWSIGSDQPQHF. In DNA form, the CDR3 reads TGTGCCTGGAGTATCGGTTCGGATCAGCCCCAGCATTTT.

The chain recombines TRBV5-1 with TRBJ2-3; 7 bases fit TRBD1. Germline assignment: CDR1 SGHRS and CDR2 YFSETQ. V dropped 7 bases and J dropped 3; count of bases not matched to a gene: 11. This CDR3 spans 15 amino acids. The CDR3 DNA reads TGCGCCAGCTGTATGGACAGGCCGGCTACAGATACGCAGTATTTT. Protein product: CASCMDRPATDTQYF.

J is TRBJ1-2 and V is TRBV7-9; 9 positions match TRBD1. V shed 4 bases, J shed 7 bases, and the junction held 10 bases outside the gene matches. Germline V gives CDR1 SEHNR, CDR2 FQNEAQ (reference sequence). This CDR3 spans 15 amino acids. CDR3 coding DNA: TGTGCCAGCAGCTGGGGGACAGGGATGAGTGCTGGCTACACCTTC. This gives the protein CASSWGTGMSAGYTF.

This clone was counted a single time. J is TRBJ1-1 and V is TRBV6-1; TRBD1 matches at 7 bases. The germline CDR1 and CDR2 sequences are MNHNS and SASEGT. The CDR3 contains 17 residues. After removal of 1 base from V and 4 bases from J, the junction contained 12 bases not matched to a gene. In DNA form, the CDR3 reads TGTGCCAGCAGTGAAGTATTGACAGGGTGGGGGAGCACTGAAGCTTTCTTT. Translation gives CASSEVLTGWGSTEAFF.

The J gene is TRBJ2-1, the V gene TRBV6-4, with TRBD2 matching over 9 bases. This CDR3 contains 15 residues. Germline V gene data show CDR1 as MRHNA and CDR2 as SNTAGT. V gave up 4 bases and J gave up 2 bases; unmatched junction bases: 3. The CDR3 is CASSAAGGAYNEQFF. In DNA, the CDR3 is TGTGCCAGCAGTGCTGCGGGGGGGGCCTACAATGAGCAGTTCTTC.

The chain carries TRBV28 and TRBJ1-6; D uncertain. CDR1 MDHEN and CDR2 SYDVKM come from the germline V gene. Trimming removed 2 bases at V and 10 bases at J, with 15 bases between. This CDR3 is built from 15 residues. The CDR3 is CASSLAGWERSPLHF. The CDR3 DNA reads TGTGCCAGCAGTTTAGCAGGCTGGGAACGATCACCCCTCCACTTT.

The CDR3 region is CATSQGAYGYTF. For the CDR3, the DNA is TGTGCCACATCTCAGGGGGCCTATGGCTACACCTTC. The chain couples TRBV25-1 to TRBJ1-2; 8 bases fit TRBD1. V was pared by 10 bases and J by 4 bases, with 5 bases of the junction left unmatched. The length of the CDR3 is 12 residues. The germline V gene encodes CDR1 MGHDK and CDR2 SYGVNS.

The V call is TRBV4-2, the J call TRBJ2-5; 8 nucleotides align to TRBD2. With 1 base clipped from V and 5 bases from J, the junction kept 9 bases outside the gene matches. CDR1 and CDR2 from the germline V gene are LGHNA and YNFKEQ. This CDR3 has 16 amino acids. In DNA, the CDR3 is TGTGCCAGCAGCCAAGTCGGGACTAGGGGGTTGGAGACCCAGTACTTC. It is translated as CASSQVGTRGLETQYF.

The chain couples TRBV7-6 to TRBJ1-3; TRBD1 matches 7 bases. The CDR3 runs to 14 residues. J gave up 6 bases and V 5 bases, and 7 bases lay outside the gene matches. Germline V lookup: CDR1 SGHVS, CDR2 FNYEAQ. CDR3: CASSPRTGLNTIYF. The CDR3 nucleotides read TGTGCCAGCAGCCCTAGGACAGGCCTAAACACCATATATTTT.

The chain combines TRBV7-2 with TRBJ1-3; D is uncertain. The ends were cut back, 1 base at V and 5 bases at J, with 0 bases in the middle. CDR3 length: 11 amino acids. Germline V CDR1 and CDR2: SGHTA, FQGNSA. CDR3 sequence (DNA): TGTGCCAGCAGCTTAGGAAACACCATATATTTT. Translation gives CASSLGNTIYF.

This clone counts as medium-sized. The DNA of the CDR3 is TGTGCCAGCAGAGAAACGGTTAATTCACCCCTCCACTTT. It is translated as CASRETVNSPLHF. V gene TRBV28 combines with J gene TRBJ1-6; D unclear. The CDR3 consists of 13 residues. Germline V lookup: CDR1 MDHEN, CDR2 SYDVKM. The V and J ends lost 6 bases and 6 bases respectively, with 9 bases between them.

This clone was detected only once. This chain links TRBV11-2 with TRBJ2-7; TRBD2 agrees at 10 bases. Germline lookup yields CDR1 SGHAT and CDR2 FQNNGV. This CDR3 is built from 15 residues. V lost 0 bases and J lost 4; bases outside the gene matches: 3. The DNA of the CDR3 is TGTGCCAGCAGCTTAGAAGCGGGAGGGCCGTACGAGCAGTACTTC. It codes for CASSLEAGGPYEQYF.

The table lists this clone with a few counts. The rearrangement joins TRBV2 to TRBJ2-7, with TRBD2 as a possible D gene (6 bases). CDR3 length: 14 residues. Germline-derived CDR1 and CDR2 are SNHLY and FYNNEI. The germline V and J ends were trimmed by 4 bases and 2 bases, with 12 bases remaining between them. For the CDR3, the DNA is TGTGCCAGCAGTGGGGAGGTTGGGGCCTACGAGCAGTACTTC. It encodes CASSGEVGAYEQYF.

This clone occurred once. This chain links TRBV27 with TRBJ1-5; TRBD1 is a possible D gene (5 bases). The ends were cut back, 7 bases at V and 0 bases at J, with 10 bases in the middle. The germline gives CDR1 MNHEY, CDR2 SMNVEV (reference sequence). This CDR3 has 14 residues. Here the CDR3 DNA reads TGTGCCAGCAAGGGTGGGACTAGCAATCAGCCCCAGCATTTT. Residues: CASKGGTSNQPQHF.

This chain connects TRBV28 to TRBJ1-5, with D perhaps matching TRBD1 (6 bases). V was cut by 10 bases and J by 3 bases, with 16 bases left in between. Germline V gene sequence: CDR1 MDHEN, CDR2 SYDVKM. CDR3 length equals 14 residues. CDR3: CATRDRQYNQPQHF. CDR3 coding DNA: TGTGCCACCAGAGACAGGCAATACAATCAGCCCCAGCATTTT.

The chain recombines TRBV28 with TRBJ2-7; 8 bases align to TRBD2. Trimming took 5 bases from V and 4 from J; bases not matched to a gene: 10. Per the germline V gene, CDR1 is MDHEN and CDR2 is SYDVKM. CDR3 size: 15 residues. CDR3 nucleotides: TGTGCCAGCAGTCCACTAGCGGAGGGAAGGTACGAGCAGTACTTC. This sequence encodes CASSPLAEGRYEQYF.

The CDR3 nucleotides read TGTGCCTCCAAGGGTGGGGGCGGGCGGGAAAATCAGCCCCAGCATTTT. This translates into CASKGGGGRENQPQHF. V and J are TRBV10-3 and TRBJ1-5; a possible D gene is TRBD1 (6 bases). V shed 11 bases and J shed 4 bases, with 24 bases lying between them. The CDR3 consists of 16 residues. Looked up from germline, CDR1 is ENHRY and CDR2 is SYGVKD.

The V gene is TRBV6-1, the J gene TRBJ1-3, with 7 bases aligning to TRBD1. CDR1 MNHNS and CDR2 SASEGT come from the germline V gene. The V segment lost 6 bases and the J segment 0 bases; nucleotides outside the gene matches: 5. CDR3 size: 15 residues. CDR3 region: CASRRDSDSGNTIYF. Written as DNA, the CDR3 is TGTGCCAGCAGGCGGGACAGCGACTCTGGAAACACCATATATTTT.

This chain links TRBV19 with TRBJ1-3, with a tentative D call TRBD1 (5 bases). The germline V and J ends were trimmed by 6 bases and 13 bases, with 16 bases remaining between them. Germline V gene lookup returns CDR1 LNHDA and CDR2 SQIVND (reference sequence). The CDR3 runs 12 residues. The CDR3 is CASSLSTASIYF. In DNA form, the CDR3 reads TGTGCCAGTAGCCTCTCGACAGCATCAATATATTTT.

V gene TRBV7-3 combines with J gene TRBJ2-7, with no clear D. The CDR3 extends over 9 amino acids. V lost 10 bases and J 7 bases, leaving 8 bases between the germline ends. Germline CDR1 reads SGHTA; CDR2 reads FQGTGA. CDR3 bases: TGTGCCACCAGTGGAGAGCAGTACTTC. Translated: CATSGEQYF.

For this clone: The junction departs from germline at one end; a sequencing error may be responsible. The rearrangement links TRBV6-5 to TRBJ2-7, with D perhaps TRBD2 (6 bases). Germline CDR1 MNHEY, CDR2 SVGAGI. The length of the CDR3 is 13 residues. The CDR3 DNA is TGTGCCATCAGTGAGGGGAGGAAGTACGAGCAGTACTTC. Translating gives CAISEGRKYEQYF.

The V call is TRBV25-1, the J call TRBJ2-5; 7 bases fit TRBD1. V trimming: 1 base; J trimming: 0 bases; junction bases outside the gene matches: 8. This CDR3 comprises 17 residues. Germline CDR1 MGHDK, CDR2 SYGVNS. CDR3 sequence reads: CASSESGRGTYQETQYF. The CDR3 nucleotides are TGTGCCAGCAGTGAATCGGGCAGGGGGACGTACCAAGAGACCCAGTACTTC.

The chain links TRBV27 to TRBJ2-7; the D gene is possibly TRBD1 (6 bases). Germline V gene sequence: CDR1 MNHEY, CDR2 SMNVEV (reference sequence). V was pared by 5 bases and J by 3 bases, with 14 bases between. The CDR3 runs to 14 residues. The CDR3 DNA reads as TGTGCCAGCAGTACCCTGGGACATTTCTACGAGCAGTACTTC. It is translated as CASSTLGHFYEQYF.

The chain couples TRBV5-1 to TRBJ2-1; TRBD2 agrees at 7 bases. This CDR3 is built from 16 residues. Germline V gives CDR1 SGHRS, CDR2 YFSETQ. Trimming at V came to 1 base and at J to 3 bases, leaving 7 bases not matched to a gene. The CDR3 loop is CASSLRDYLLYNEQFF. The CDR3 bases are TGCGCCAGCAGCTTGAGGGACTACCTTCTCTACAATGAGCAGTTCTTC.

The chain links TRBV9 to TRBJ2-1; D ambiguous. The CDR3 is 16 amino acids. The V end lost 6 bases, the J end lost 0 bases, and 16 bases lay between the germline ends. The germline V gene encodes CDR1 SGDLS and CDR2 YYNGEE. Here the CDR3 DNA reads TGTGCCAGCACCCTTCAGGCGGAAAGCTCCTACAATGAGCAGTTCTTC. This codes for CASTLQAESSYNEQFF.

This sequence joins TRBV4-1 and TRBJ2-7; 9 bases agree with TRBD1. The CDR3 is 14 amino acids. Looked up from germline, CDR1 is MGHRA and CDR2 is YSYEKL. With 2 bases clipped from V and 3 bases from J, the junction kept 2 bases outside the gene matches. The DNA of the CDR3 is TGCGCCAGCAGCCAAAGGGACAGGGACTACGAGCAGTACTTC. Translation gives CASSQRDRDYEQYF.